This is a list of T cell receptor beta chains from one sample in a study of cytomegalovirus exposure and HLA in healthy donors. Assay: immunoSEQ multiplex PCR; the TCRdb copy retains only in-frame clones and omits some. Among roughly 150,000 clones listed, around 80% were seen once. Sequenced input: PBMCs. Every receptor here comes from a male donor in good health and CMV-seronegative. CDR3s include the opening cysteine and the closing phenylalanine or tryptophan. The D gene is left open where the match is weak. Clone size is shown for a subset of rows, as once, few, many or a class of expanded clone.

abundance,d_gene,v_gene,j_gene,CDR3aa,CDR3nt
.,TRBD1,TRBV30,TRBJ1-4,CAWSTGVEKLFF,TGTGCCTGGAGCACAGGGGTCGAAAAACTGTTTTTT
.,.,TRBV5-4,TRBJ2-5,CASSAGETQYF,TGTGCCAGCAGCGCCGGGGAGACCCAGTACTTC
.,.,TRBV10-1,TRBJ1-5,CAIRTSNGQPQHF,TGCGCCATCAGGACCTCGAACGGGCAGCCCCAGCATTTT
few,TRBD1,TRBV6-5,TRBJ2-7,CASSYSGTVPYEQYF,TGTGCCAGCAGTTACTCCGGGACAGTACCCTACGAGCAGTACTTC
.,TRBD2,TRBV6-6,TRBJ2-7,CASSYQTSGSYEQYF,TGTGCCAGCAGTTACCAGACTAGCGGCTCCTACGAGCAGTACTTC
.,TRBD1,TRBV6-6,TRBJ1-2,CASSATGRGGDYGYTF,TGTGCCAGCAGCGCGACAGGGCGGGGGGGAGACTATGGCTACACCTTC
once,TRBD2,TRBV5-4,TRBJ2-5,CASSSTSGMGETQYF,TGTGCCAGCAGCTCGACTAGCGGGATGGGAGAGACCCAGTACTTC
.,TRBD1,TRBV7-2,TRBJ1-5,CASSPTGIQPQHF,TGTGCCAGCAGCCCGACAGGGATTCAGCCCCAGCATTTT
.,TRBD1,TRBV2,TRBJ1-4,CASSVGQSSEKLFF,TGTGCCAGCAGTGTGGGACAGTCTAGCGAAAAACTGTTTTTT
.,.,TRBV27,TRBJ1-1,CASRFTQGTEAFF,TGTGCCAGCAGATTTACTCAGGGAACTGAAGCTTTCTTT
.,.,TRBV5-1,TRBJ1-3,CASSWAAGSSGNTIYF,TGCGCCAGCAGCTGGGCGGCAGGGTCGTCTGGAAACACCATATATTTT
.,.,TRBV10-3,TRBJ1-1,CAISESAGITEAFF,TGTGCCATCAGTGAGTCCGCAGGGATCACTGAAGCTTTCTTT
.,TRBD1,TRBV7-8,TRBJ1-2,CASSPWTGGHGYTF,TGTGCCAGCAGCCCATGGACAGGGGGCCATGGCTACACCTTC
.,TRBD1,TRBV29-1,TRBJ1-2,CSVGGTAYGYTF,TGCAGCGTTGGCGGGACAGCGTATGGCTACACCTTC
once,TRBD1,TRBV4-3,TRBJ2-1,CASSQDRGPYNEQFF,TGCGCCAGCAGCCAAGACAGGGGGCCCTACAATGAGCAGTTCTTC
.,.,TRBV7-9,TRBJ2-1,CASSLGPGGLEQFF,TGTGCCAGCAGCCTGGGTCCCGGGGGGCTTGAGCAGTTCTTC
.,TRBD1,TRBV4-1,TRBJ2-1,CASSQNPGQGAGEQFF,TGCGCCAGCAGCCAAAACCCGGGACAGGGGGCCGGGGAGCAGTTCTTC